This TCR beta chain was captured in a study of blood T cell repertoires in COVID-19. About the study: Collection of acute and convalescent COVID-19 samples took place in the United States, Italy and Spain.

How the authors handled the data: Reference gene primer amplification yielded estimated nucleated cell counts. Produced via immunoSEQ multiplex PCR; TCRdb's table is partial and in-frame only. V, J and clone size are those of that table, while D and trimming were read from the DNA. The repertoire includes about 130,000 clones, about four fifths of them detected once, and around 11% sits in the top ten. The receptor was isolated from a man aged 55 to 70 with acute or convalescent COVID-19. What was sequenced was peripheral blood.

The CDR3 DNA sequence: TGTGCCAGTAGCAAATCAACTAATGAAAAACTGTTTTTT. The encoded protein is CASSKSTNEKLFF. V gene TRBV19 combines with J gene TRBJ1-4; D is unclear. The germline CDR1 and CDR2 sequences are LNHDA and SQIVND (reference sequence). The CDR3 has 13 amino acids. V lost 6 bases and J 0 bases, leaving 5 bases between the germline ends.